This passage covers 7 T cell receptor beta chains from one sample sequenced in a study of blood T cell repertoires in COVID-19. Sequencing used immunoSEQ multiplex PCR; TCRdb keeps in-frame clones, though not all of them. Of a few hundred thousand clones listed, 85% to 90% are singletons. Material: peripheral blood. The receptors were gathered from a woman between 45 and 65 years old with COVID-19, enrolled during active disease.

The sample holds one count of this clone. This rearrangement joins TRBV9 to TRBJ2-7, with TRBD2 matching 9 bases. With V trimmed by 6 bases and J by 0 bases, 4 bases remained unmatched. There are 14 residues in the CDR3. Germline lookup yields CDR1 SGDLS and CDR2 YYNGEE. DNA of the CDR3: TGTGCCAGCAACCTAGCGGGGAGCTCCTACGAGCAGTACTTC. Protein sequence: CASNLAGSSYEQYF.

The chain has TRBV5-1 and TRBJ2-1, with TRBD2 matching 13 bases. The V gene end was trimmed by 1 base and the J gene end by 4 bases; junction bases not matched to a gene: 2. This CDR3 region has 16 residues. Germline lookup yields CDR1 SGHRS and CDR2 YFSETQ. For the CDR3, the DNA is TGCGCCAGCAGCTTGCCGGGACTAGCGGGATACAATGAGCAGTTCTTC. Translating gives CASSLPGLAGYNEQFF.

This rearrangement joins TRBV7-3 to TRBJ2-7; 11 nucleotides agree with TRBD2. This CDR3 is built from 15 residues. Germline CDR1 and CDR2: SGHTA and FQGTGA. V shed 2 bases, J shed 0 bases, and the junction held 0 bases outside the gene matches. The DNA of the CDR3 is TGTGCCAGCAGCTTAGGACTAGCGGGCTCCTACGAGCAGTACTTC. This codes for CASSLGLAGSYEQYF.

The rearrangement joins TRBV5-8 to TRBJ1-1, with 12 nucleotides matching TRBD1. The CDR3 is 19 amino acids. Germline V gene data show CDR1 as SGHTS and CDR2 as YDEGEE. Trimming at V came to 4 bases and at J to 4 bases, leaving 17 bases not matched to a gene. CDR3 DNA sequence: TGTGCCAGCAGCCCAATCACCGGGACAGGGGGCGCCGGGGGCACTGAAGCTTTCTTT. Translated, it gives CASSPITGTGGAGGTEAFF.

This chain links TRBV27 with TRBJ2-1; TRBD1 might be the D (5 bases). This CDR3 has 15 residues. V lost 1 base to trimming and J lost 4 bases, with 11 bases between them. CDR1 and CDR2 from the germline V gene are MNHEY and SMNVEV (reference sequence). CDR3 nucleotide sequence: TGTGCCAGCAGTTTATTTCGCCAGGGTTACAATGAGCAGTTCTTC. It encodes CASSLFRQGYNEQFF.

The gene calls are TRBV19 and TRBJ2-6; D might be TRBD1 (6 bases). The germline V gene encodes CDR1 LNHDA and CDR2 SQIVND (reference sequence). CDR3 length equals 18 residues. The germline V and J ends were trimmed by 3 bases and 2 bases, with 17 bases remaining between them. The CDR3 DNA is TGTGCCAGTAGTATTTCCCTTCTGTCAGGGGCTGGGGCCAACGTCCTGACTTTC. Residues: CASSISLLSGAGANVLTF.

V usage is TRBV28 and J usage is TRBJ2-2; TRBD1 agrees at 8 bases. CDR3 length: 15 amino acids. Trimming took 3 bases from V and 4 from J; bases not matched to a gene: 4. Germline V gives CDR1 MDHEN, CDR2 SYDVKM. CDR3: CASSFLDRVTGELFF. CDR3 DNA sequence: TGTGCCAGCAGTTTCTTGGACAGGGTCACCGGGGAGCTGTTTTTT.